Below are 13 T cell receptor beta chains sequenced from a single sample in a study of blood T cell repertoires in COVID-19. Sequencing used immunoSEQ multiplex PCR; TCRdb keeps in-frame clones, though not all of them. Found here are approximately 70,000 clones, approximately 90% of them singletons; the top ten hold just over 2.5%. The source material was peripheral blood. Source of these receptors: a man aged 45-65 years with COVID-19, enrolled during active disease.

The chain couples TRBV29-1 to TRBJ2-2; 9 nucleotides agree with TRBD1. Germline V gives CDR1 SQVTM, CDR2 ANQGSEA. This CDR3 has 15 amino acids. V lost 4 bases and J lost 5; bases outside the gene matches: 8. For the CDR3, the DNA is TGCAGCGTTGTGACCCCGGGACAGGGTACCGGGGAGCTGTTTTTT. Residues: CSVVTPGQGTGELFF.

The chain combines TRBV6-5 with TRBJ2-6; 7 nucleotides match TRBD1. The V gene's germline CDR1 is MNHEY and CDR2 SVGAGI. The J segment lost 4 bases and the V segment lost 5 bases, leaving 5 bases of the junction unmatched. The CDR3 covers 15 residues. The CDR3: CASSLTGVGANVLTF. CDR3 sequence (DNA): TGTGCCAGCAGTCTTACAGGGGTCGGGGCCAACGTCCTGACTTTC.

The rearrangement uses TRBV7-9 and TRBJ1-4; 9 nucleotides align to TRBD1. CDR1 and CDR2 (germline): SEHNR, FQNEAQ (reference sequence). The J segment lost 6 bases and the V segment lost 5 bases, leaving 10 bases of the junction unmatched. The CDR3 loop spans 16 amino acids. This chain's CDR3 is CASSQYRGPGDEKLFF. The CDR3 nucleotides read TGTGCCAGCAGCCAATACAGGGGGCCGGGGGATGAAAAACTGTTTTTT.

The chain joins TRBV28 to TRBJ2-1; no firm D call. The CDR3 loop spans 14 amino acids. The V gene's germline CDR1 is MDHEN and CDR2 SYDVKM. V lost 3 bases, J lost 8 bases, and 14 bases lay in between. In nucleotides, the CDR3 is TGTGCCAGCAGTTTGTCCCAGGAAAGGCATGAGCAGTTCTTC. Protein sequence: CASSLSQERHEQFF.

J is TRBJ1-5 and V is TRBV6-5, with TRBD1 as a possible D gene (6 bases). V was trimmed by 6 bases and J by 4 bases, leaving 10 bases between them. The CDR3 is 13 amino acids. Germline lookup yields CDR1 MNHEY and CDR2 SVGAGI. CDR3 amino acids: CASRRGGNQPQHF. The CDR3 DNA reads TGTGCCAGCAGGAGGGGGGGAAATCAGCCCCAGCATTTT.

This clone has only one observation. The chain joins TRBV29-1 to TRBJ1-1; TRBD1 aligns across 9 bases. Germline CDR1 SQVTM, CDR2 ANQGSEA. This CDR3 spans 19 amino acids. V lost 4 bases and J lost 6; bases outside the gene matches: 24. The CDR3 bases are TGCAGCGTTGTATCTGGGTCACAGGGGGCTAGGCGTCGGCCTCCTGAAGCTTTCTTT. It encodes CSVVSGSQGARRRPPEAFF.

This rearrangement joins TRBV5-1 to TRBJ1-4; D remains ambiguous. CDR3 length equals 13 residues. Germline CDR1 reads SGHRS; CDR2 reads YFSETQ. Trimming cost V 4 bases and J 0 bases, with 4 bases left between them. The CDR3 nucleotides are TGCGCCAGCAGCCGAGCAACTAATGAAAAACTGTTTTTT. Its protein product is CASSRATNEKLFF.

CDR3 protein: CAPIYEKGDNSNYEQYV. The CDR3 nucleotides are TGCGCTCCAATTTATGAAAAAGGGGACAACTCAAACTACGAGCAGTACGTC. The V call is TRBV23-1, the J call TRBJ2-7; D is possibly TRBD1 (6 bases). TRBV23-1 is reported as an ORF; its role is uncertain. The CDR3 runs to 17 residues.

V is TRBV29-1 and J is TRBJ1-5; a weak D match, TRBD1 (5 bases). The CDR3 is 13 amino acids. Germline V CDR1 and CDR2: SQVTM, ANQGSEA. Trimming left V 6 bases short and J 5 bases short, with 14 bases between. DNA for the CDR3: TGCAGCGTCCAATCGACAGAGGATCAGCCCCAGCATTTT. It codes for CSVQSTEDQPQHF.

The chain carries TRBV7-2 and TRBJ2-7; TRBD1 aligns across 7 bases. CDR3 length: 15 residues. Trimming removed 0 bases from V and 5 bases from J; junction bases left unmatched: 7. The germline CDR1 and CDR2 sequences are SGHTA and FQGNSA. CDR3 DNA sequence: TGTGCCAGCAGCTTAGCCACGACAGGGTATAACGAGCAGTACTTC. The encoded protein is CASSLATTGYNEQYF.

In nucleotides, the CDR3 is TGCGCCAGCAGCTCCAGGGTGAGTTACAATGAGCAGTTCTTC. Amino acid sequence: CASSSRVSYNEQFF. V and J are TRBV5-1 and TRBJ2-1, with a weak D call TRBD1 (5 bases). Trimming cost V 3 bases and J 4 bases, with 11 bases left between them. CDR3 size: 14 residues. From germline, CDR1 is SGHRS and CDR2 YFSETQ.

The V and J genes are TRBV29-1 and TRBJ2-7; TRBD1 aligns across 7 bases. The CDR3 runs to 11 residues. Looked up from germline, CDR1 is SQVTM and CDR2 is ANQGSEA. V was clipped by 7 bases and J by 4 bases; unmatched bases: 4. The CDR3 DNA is TGCAGCGGTCTACAGGGGTACGAGCAGTACTTC. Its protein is CSGLQGYEQYF.

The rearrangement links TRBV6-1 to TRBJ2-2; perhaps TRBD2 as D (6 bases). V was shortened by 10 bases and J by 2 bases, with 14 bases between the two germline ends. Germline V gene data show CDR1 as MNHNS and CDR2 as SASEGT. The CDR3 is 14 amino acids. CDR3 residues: CATAFSGNTGELFF. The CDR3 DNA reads TGTGCCACCGCCTTTAGCGGTAACACCGGGGAGCTGTTTTTT.